A selection of T cell receptor beta chains follows, all from one sample in a study of early T cells in non-severe SARS-CoV-2 infection. From the 5' RACE reads, TCRdb called clonotypes with MiXCR, one entry per CDR3 protein. The sample records 75,000 to 80,000 distinct CDR3 sequences, 8.5% to 10% being singletons. The sequenced material came from whole blood. These receptors all stem from an adult who was a healthcare worker with PCR-confirmed SARS-CoV-2 infection or an uninfected control (not recorded which). Each CDR3 is given with its conserved first and last residue. The D gene is left open where the match is weak. Not every row has a clone size; where given, it reads once, few, many or a size class.

V gene	D gene	clone size	J gene	CDR3 DNA	CDR3 protein
TRBV2	-	once	TRBJ1-5	TGTGCCAGCAGCCTGGAAGGGGCAAGCAATCAGCCCCAGCATTTT	CASSLEGASNQPQHF
TRBV7-9	-	many	TRBJ1-4	TGTGCCAGCAGCTTAGTAGGGGAAACACTGTTTTTT	CASSLVGETLFF
TRBV7-2	-	-	TRBJ1-1	TGTGCCAGCAGCCCTCACGGACTTCAGAACACTGAAGCTTTCTTT	CASSPHGLQNTEAFF
TRBV7-8	-	few	TRBJ2-3	TGTGCCAGCAGTTTAACGGTTGATACGCAGTATTTT	CASSLTVDTQYF
TRBV2	-	many	TRBJ2-5	TGTGCCAGCAGTGAACTGGTCGGGCAAGAGACCCAGTACTTC	CASSELVGQETQYF
TRBV4-2	TRBD1	-	TRBJ2-4	TGTGCCAACAGCCAAGCCACAGGGGAAAGCATTCAGTACTTC	CANSQATGESIQYF
TRBV12-3/TRBV12-4	-	many	TRBJ1-2	TGTGCCAGCAGACCTGGGGGCTTTAGCGGAGACACCTTC	CASRPGGFSGDTF
TRBV20-1	-	few	TRBJ2-3	TGCAGCGCAGGCACTAGCACAGATACGCAGTATTTT	CSAGTSTDTQYF
TRBV29-1	TRBD1	many	TRBJ1-2	TGCAGCGTTGAGAGGGGGCACTTCTATGGCTACACCTTC	CSVERGHFYGYTF
TRBV7-9	-	many	TRBJ2-7	TGTGCCAGCTCCTTTGTAGGGTCCTACGAGCAGTACTTC	CASSFVGSYEQYF
TRBV20-1	-	many	TRBJ2-7	TGCAGTGCTAGAGATGGGGAAGGAATCTACGAGCAGTACTTC	CSARDGEGIYEQYF
TRBV4-1	-	few	TRBJ2-1	TGCGCCAGCAGCCAAGTTGGGGAGCAGTTCTTC	CASSQVGEQFF
TRBV20-1	-	few	TRBJ2-5	TGCAGTGCCTTGGAAGTAGCGGAAAAAGAGACCCAGTACTTC	CSALEVAEKETQYF
TRBV6-1	TRBD1	-	TRBJ1-3	TGTGCCAGCGCGACAGGGGGCCTCTCAGGAAACACCATATATTTT	CASATGGLSGNTIYF
TRBV6-5	TRBD2	many	TRBJ2-2	TGTGCCAGCAGTCGTAGGACTAGCGGGATCGGGGAGCTGTTTTTT	CASSRRTSGIGELFF
TRBV20-1	TRBD1	-	TRBJ2-5	TGCAGTGCTGAACCCCGACAGGGCGGAGAGACCCAGTACTTC	CSAEPRQGGETQYF
TRBV28	-	few	TRBJ2-3	TGTGCCAGCAGAAGGGACGGAGGCACAGATACGCAGTATTTT	CASRRDGGTDTQYF
TRBV6-1	TRBD1	-	TRBJ1-3	TGTGCCAGCACTGAAAGGAACAGGGGGTCTGGAAACACCATATATTTT	CASTERNRGSGNTIYF
TRBV28	-	many	TRBJ1-4	TGTGCCAGCAGTTCGGGGATGTCTAGTAGGAATGAAAAACTGTTTTTT	CASSSGMSSRNEKLFF
TRBV6-1	TRBD1	few	TRBJ1-2	TGTGCCAGCAGAGAGACAGGGGGCTATGGCTACACCTTC	CASRETGGYGYTF
TRBV20-1	TRBD2	-	TRBJ2-3	TGCAGTGCCTCAAAGGGACTACCAGATACGCAGTATTTT	CSASKGLPDTQYF
TRBV20-1	-	few	TRBJ1-1	TGCAGTGCTAGCGGGGACACTGAAGCTTTCTTT	CSASGDTEAFF
TRBV18	-	many	TRBJ1-5	TGTGCCAGCTCACCAGGGGATAACAATCAGCCCCAGCATTTT	CASSPGDNNQPQHF
TRBV6-5	-	-	TRBJ1-1	TGTGCCAGCAGTTACTCCGGGCAGGGGAAGAGTGAAGCTTTCTTT	CASSYSGQGKSEAFF
TRBV5-5	-	many	TRBJ1-4	TGTGCCAGCAGCGCCACAGGGAATACTAATGAAAAACTGTTTTTT	CASSATGNTNEKLFF
TRBV5-6	-	many	TRBJ1-2	TGTGCCAGCAGCTTGGTAGGGGCGCCAGGCTACACCTTC	CASSLVGAPGYTF
TRBV14	-	many	TRBJ1-2	TGTGCCAGCAGCGAAACAGTCAACTATGGCTACACCTTC	CASSETVNYGYTF
TRBV11-2	-	-	TRBJ2-2	TGTGCCAGCAGCTTAGGTGGGGAAGGGGAGCTGTTTTTT	CASSLGGEGELFF
TRBV20-1	TRBD2	-	TRBJ2-7	TGTACGGCACTAGCGGGAGACGAGCAGTACTTC	CTALAGDEQYF
TRBV20-1	-	-	TRBJ2-2	TGCAGTGTCCACAGCTCTAGCGCTACGAACACCGGGGAGCTGTTTTTT	CSVHSSSATNTGELFF
TRBV24-1	-	many	TRBJ2-2	TGTGCCACCAGTTCCCCTGGGGAGCTGTTTTTT	CATSSPGELFF
TRBV6-1	TRBD2	-	TRBJ2-2	TGTGCCATCCTCAGTTCCCTGGGACTAGCGAACACCGGGGAGCTGTTTTTT	CAILSSLGLANTGELFF
TRBV18	TRBD2	-	TRBJ2-3	TGTGCCAGCTCACCACCGACTAGCGGGGCCGACACAGATACGCAGTATTTT	CASSPPTSGADTDTQYF
TRBV15	TRBD1	-	TRBJ2-7	TGTGCCACCAGCAGAGGACAGGGGGGTTTTTACGAGCAGTACTTC	CATSRGQGGFYEQYF
TRBV10-3	-	few	TRBJ2-5	TGTGCCATCAGTGAACAGATTACCAAAGAGACCCAGTACTTC	CAISEQITKETQYF
TRBV7-2	-	-	TRBJ2-7	TGTGCCAGCAGCCCGCTGCCCGGGACCTCCTACGAGCAGTACTTC	CASSPLPGTSYEQYF
TRBV3-1	-	many	TRBJ1-1	TGTGCCAGCAGCCAAGATCCGGGGGCTCGGACTGAAGCTTTCTTT	CASSQDPGARTEAFF
TRBV18	-	few	TRBJ2-7	TGTGCCAGCTCACCACTTCCAGGGACCTACGAGCAGTACTTC	CASSPLPGTYEQYF